Each of the 29 T cell receptor beta chains below was sequenced from the same sample in a study of cytomegalovirus exposure and HLA in healthy donors. Use of 60 Vbeta and 13 Jbeta primers characterized the PCR. Repertoires were generated with immunoSEQ multiplex PCR, while TCRdb's copy carries only in-frame clones and drops some. The sample holds about 80,000 clones, approximately 65% seen once. Specimen: PBMCs. Receptor source: a male donor in good health and CMV-seropositive.

This chain joins TRBV5-4 and TRBJ1-3, with 7 bases aligning to TRBD1. There are 16 residues in the CDR3. Germline-derived CDR1 and CDR2 are SGHNT and YYREEE (reference sequence). J lost 0 bases, V lost 0 bases, and 3 bases had no gene match. This chain's CDR3 is CASSLGDRSSGNTIYF. The CDR3 nucleotides read TGTGCCAGCAGCTTGGGGGACAGATCCTCTGGAAACACCATATATTTT.

In its sample, this clone was seen once. The rearrangement uses TRBV7-9 and TRBJ2-7; possibly TRBD1 for D (5 bases). This CDR3 spans 18 amino acids. Germline-derived CDR1 and CDR2 are SEHNR and FQNEAQ (reference sequence). Deletions cut 4 bases from V and 0 bases from J, with 22 bases between. The CDR3 loop is CASSSLSTEALFSYEQYF. The DNA of the CDR3 is TGTGCCAGCAGCTCCCTCTCGACAGAGGCCCTTTTCTCCTACGAGCAGTACTTC.

The CDR3 sequence: CASSSFTDTQYF. CDR3 DNA sequence: TGTGCCAGCAGCTCCTTCACAGATACGCAGTATTTT. V usage is TRBV7-2 and J usage is TRBJ2-3; D is undetermined. The V gene lost 4 bases and the J gene lost 2 bases, with 4 bases spanning the gap. There are 12 residues in the CDR3. Germline assignment: CDR1 SGHTA and CDR2 FQGNSA.

The J gene is TRBJ1-5, the V gene TRBV19; 8 nucleotides agree with TRBD1. The J segment lost 15 bases and the V segment lost 5 bases, leaving 6 bases of the junction unmatched. This CDR3 spans 11 amino acids. Germline lookup yields CDR1 LNHDA and CDR2 SQIVND (reference sequence). The CDR3 DNA reads TGTGCCAGTAGTGAGGACAGGGTGCCGCATTTT. This sequence encodes CASSEDRVPHF.

The rearrangement links TRBV7-9 to TRBJ1-1, with D tentatively TRBD1 (6 bases). CDR3 length: 14 residues. With 5 bases removed from V and 0 bases from J, the gap between germline ends came to 10 bases. Germline CDR1 reads SEHNR; CDR2 reads FQNEAQ (reference sequence). The CDR3 nucleotides are TGTGCCAGCAGCCCTGGACAGTTGAACACTGAAGCTTTCTTT. Translating gives CASSPGQLNTEAFF.

Turning to this clone: Germline and junction disagree at one end, which may indicate a read error. The V and J genes are TRBV5-4 and TRBJ1-1, with D possibly matching TRBD1 (5 bases). The CDR3 spans 15 residues. CDR1 is SGHNT, CDR2 YYREEE, per germline (reference sequence). CDR3 protein: CPSSLAGLLNTEAFF. Here the CDR3 DNA reads TGTCCCAGCAGCTTGGCAGGGCTCCTTAACACTGAAGCTTTCTTT.

This clone was observed a handful of times. The chain couples TRBV7-3 to TRBJ2-3; D perhaps matches TRBD1 (5 bases). The CDR3 consists of 14 residues. Germline V gene data show CDR1 as SGHTA and CDR2 as FQGTGA. Trimming stripped 3 bases from V and 0 bases from J, with 7 bases between. CDR3 residues: CASSFRDSTDTQYF. Written as DNA, the CDR3 is TGTGCCAGCAGCTTCAGGGATAGCACAGATACGCAGTATTTT.

The chain combines TRBV14 with TRBJ2-3, with D possibly TRBD1 on 6 matching bases. The CDR3 runs to 15 residues. The germline V and J ends were trimmed by 4 bases and 1 base, with 12 bases remaining between them. Per germline, CDR1 SGHDN and CDR2 FVKESK. The CDR3 bases are TGTGCCAGCAGCCCAGACAGGATGGGCACAGATACGCAGTATTTT. Amino acids: CASSPDRMGTDTQYF.

The sample holds a few counts of this clone. The chain employs TRBV19 and TRBJ1-2, with D perhaps matching TRBD1 (6 bases). The CDR3 runs 15 residues. Trimming left V 6 bases short and J 6 bases short, with 20 bases between. Germline assignment: CDR1 LNHDA and CDR2 SQIVND (reference sequence). The CDR3 DNA sequence: TGTGCCAGTAGCCTAACCACAGGGCCCTCGGATGGCTACACCTTC. This sequence encodes CASSLTTGPSDGYTF.

The chain is built from TRBV2 and TRBJ1-1; D gene ambiguous. The ends were cut back, 4 bases at V and 4 bases at J, with 10 bases in the middle. CDR1 and CDR2 from the germline V gene are SNHLY and FYNNEI. The CDR3 spans 13 residues. CDR3 nucleotide sequence: TGTGCCAGCAGTGGGGAGGGAAGCACTGAAGCTTTCTTT. Translating it yields CASSGEGSTEAFF.

The V and J genes are TRBV7-3 and TRBJ2-3; the match to TRBD2 covers 9 bases. J was trimmed by 5 bases and V by 5 bases; bases with no gene match: 11. The CDR3 is made up of 16 amino acids. Germline V gene data show CDR1 as SGHTA and CDR2 as FQGTGA. For the CDR3, the DNA is TGTGCCAGCAGCCCCTTGGTGGCGGGGGGGCGAGATACGCAGTATTTT. Translating gives CASSPLVAGGRDTQYF.

The genes are TRBV6-4 and TRBJ1-6; D may be TRBD1 (5 bases). V was pared by 0 bases and J by 7 bases, with 10 bases between. Germline V gene data show CDR1 as MRHNA and CDR2 as SNTAGT. CDR3 length equals 15 residues. In nucleotides, the CDR3 is TGTGCCAGCAGTGACTCGGCGGGGCTCAATTCACCCCTCCACTTT. The encoded protein is CASSDSAGLNSPLHF.

This chain uses TRBV7-9 with TRBJ1-1; D may be TRBD1 (6 bases). V lost 5 bases and J lost 4, with 8 bases in between. CDR3 length: 12 amino acids. The germline V gene encodes CDR1 SEHNR and CDR2 FQNEAQ (reference sequence). CDR3 in amino acids: CASSPDSTEAFF. CDR3 DNA: TGTGCCAGCAGCCCGGACAGCACTGAAGCTTTCTTT.

The chain employs TRBV25-1 and TRBJ1-1; 8 nucleotides align to TRBD1. CDR3 size: 13 residues. Unmatched junction bases numbered 1, after V lost 2 bases and J lost 5 bases. In germline, CDR1 is MGHDK, CDR2 SYGVNS. CDR3 DNA sequence: TGTGCCAGCAGTGAAACAGGGGGTACTGAAGCTTTCTTT. Translation gives CASSETGGTEAFF.

This clone came up a few times. V usage is TRBV5-4 and J usage is TRBJ1-1; no definite D call. The germline V gene has CDR1 SGHNT and CDR2 YYREEE (reference sequence). This CDR3 contains 14 residues. V lost 2 bases and J 0 bases, leaving 8 bases between the germline ends. CDR3 sequence: CASSLEQMNTEAFF. As DNA, the CDR3 is TGTGCCAGCAGCTTAGAACAGATGAACACTGAAGCTTTCTTT.

The chain carries TRBV30 and TRBJ1-5; TRBD1 aligns across 9 bases. The germline CDR1 and CDR2 sequences are GTSNPN and SVGIG (reference sequence). The CDR3 has 12 amino acids. The V segment lost 2 bases and the J segment 14 bases; nucleotides outside the gene matches: 7. The CDR3 spells CAWSFTGQGEHF. The CDR3 bases are TGTGCCTGGAGTTTCACGGGACAGGGCGAGCATTTT.

The CDR3 DNA is TGTGCCATCAGTGAGACGGTAGCGGGAGGCCGGGCAGATACGCAGTATTTT. Its protein is CAISETVAGGRADTQYF. The chain uses TRBV10-3 and TRBJ2-3, with TRBD2 matching over 10 bases. The trim removed 2 bases at V and 4 bases at J, leaving 9 bases unmatched. This CDR3 has 17 residues. CDR1 is ENHRY and CDR2 is SYGVKD in the germline V gene.

The chain uses TRBV28 and TRBJ1-1; TRBD1 might be the D (5 bases). Germline CDR1 reads MDHEN; CDR2 reads SYDVKM. Trimming cost V 7 bases and J 0 bases, with 15 bases left between them. This CDR3 spans 15 amino acids. Here the CDR3 DNA reads TGTGCCAGCATCCGTAGAACGGGGGTGAACACTGAAGCTTTCTTT. Translating gives CASIRRTGVNTEAFF.

This chain connects TRBV9 to TRBJ2-1; D might be TRBD2 (6 bases). V dropped 0 bases and J dropped 6 bases, with 10 bases sitting between them. The CDR3 is 14 residues long. Germline assignment: CDR1 SGDLS and CDR2 YYNGEE. The DNA for the CDR3 is TGTGCCAGCAGCGTAGGGTCGACTAGCAATGAGCAGTTCTTC. As protein: CASSVGSTSNEQFF. Using reference TRBV9 and TRBJ2-1 for the parts outside the CDR3, the full variable domain is DSGVTQTPKHLITATGQRVTLRCSPRSGDLSVYWYQQSLDQGLQFLIQYYNGEERAKGNILERFSAQQFPDLHSELNLSSLELGDSALYFCASSVGSTSNEQFFGPGTRLTVL.

The gene calls are TRBV7-3 and TRBJ2-2; possibly TRBD2 for D (6 bases). Trimming removed 0 bases from V and 5 bases from J, with 28 bases in between. The germline gives CDR1 SGHTA, CDR2 FQGTGA. The CDR3 covers 21 residues. The CDR3 reads CASSLTISGSPGALRTGELFF. DNA for the CDR3: TGTGCCAGCAGCTTAACCATTAGCGGTTCCCCGGGAGCCCTAAGGACCGGGGAGCTGTTTTTT.

This chain uses TRBV27 with TRBJ2-3; maybe TRBD1 (5 bases). The CDR3 totals 15 residues. The V gene lost 8 bases and the J gene lost 0 bases, with 15 bases spanning the gap. The germline V gene has CDR1 MNHEY and CDR2 SMNVEV (reference sequence). CDR3 protein: CASARERSSTDTQYF. The CDR3 DNA is TGTGCCAGCGCCAGGGAACGCTCTAGCACAGATACGCAGTATTTT.

The rearrangement links TRBV6-1 to TRBJ2-7, with D unresolved. With 3 bases removed from V and 3 bases from J, the gap between germline ends came to 6 bases. Germline CDR1 reads MNHNS; CDR2 reads SASEGT. The CDR3 consists of 12 residues. The CDR3 sequence is CASSERYYEQYF. The CDR3 coding sequence is TGTGCCAGCAGTGAGAGGTACTACGAGCAGTACTTC.

V and J are TRBV10-2 and TRBJ2-1; 9 bases are shared with TRBD2. CDR1 WSHSY and CDR2 SAAADI come from the germline V gene. The trim removed 7 bases at V and 9 bases at J, leaving 1 base unmatched. CDR3 length equals 11 residues. The CDR3 DNA follows: TGCGCCAGCACTAGCGGGACTGAGCAGTTCTTC. It codes for CASTSGTEQFF.

The V and J genes are TRBV19 and TRBJ2-2; 9 nucleotides agree with TRBD1. The ends lost 3 bases at V and 4 bases at J; junction bases unmatched: 6. CDR3 length: 16 amino acids. From germline, CDR1 is LNHDA and CDR2 SQIVND (reference sequence). DNA for the CDR3: TGTGCCAGTAGTATCTCCGGGACAGGGATCACCGGGGAGCTGTTTTTT. This sequence encodes CASSISGTGITGELFF.

The chain uses TRBV27 and TRBJ2-5; TRBD2 agrees at 9 bases. Germline CDR1 MNHEY, CDR2 SMNVEV (reference sequence). The CDR3 covers 17 residues. J gave up 2 bases and V 2 bases, and 9 bases lay outside the gene matches. CDR3 coding DNA: TGTGCCAGCAGTTTAGGTCGCGGGAGGGCGGGGCAAGAGACCCAGTACTTC. Its translation: CASSLGRGRAGQETQYF.

V is TRBV6-5 and J is TRBJ2-7; TRBD2 aligns across 7 bases. V gave up 4 bases and J gave up 2 bases; unmatched junction bases: 11. Germline V gene data show CDR1 as MNHEY and CDR2 as SVGAGI. This CDR3 contains 16 residues. The CDR3, as DNA: TGTGCCAGCAGTTCGTCGAGGGGCGGGAGTACCTACGAGCAGTACTTC. Its protein product is CASSSSRGGSTYEQYF.

This clone was picked up one time. This chain links TRBV5-1 with TRBJ2-1; D perhaps matches TRBD1 (8 bases). The length of the CDR3 is 14 residues. V gave up 1 base and J gave up 8 bases, with 13 bases separating them. Germline V gene sequence: CDR1 SGHRS, CDR2 YFSETQ. The CDR3 sequence is CASSLRTGRDEQFF. In nucleotides, the CDR3 is TGCGCCAGCAGCTTGAGGACAGGGAGGGATGAGCAGTTCTTC. The variable domain in full, with the rest retrieved from reference TRBV5-1 and TRBJ2-1, is KAGVTQTPRYLIKTRGQQVTLSCSPISGHRSVSWYQQTPGQGLQFLFEYFSETQRNKGNFPGRFSGRQFSNSRSEMNVSTLELGDSALYLCASSLRTGRDEQFFGPGTRLTVL.

V gene TRBV2 combines with J gene TRBJ2-1; D may be TRBD1 (5 bases). V was cut by 3 bases and J by 1 base, with 7 bases left in between. Germline CDR1 SNHLY, CDR2 FYNNEI. The CDR3 spans 14 residues. The CDR3 sequence: CASSDRGSYNEQFF. As DNA, the CDR3 is TGTGCCAGCAGTGATAGGGGATCCTACAATGAGCAGTTCTTC.

This clone has at least ten counts. V is TRBV5-5 and J is TRBJ2-7; D is uncertain. V was shortened by 0 bases and J by 3 bases, with 10 bases between the two germline ends. Germline V lookup: CDR1 SGHKS, CDR2 YYEKEE (reference sequence). This CDR3 region has 14 residues. CDR3 nucleotide sequence: TGTGCCAGCAGCTTGGGTGGCCCTTTCTACGAGCAGTACTTC. Amino acids: CASSLGGPFYEQYF.